This entry concerns a single TCR beta chain. Its antigen remains unidentified. This CDR3 comprises 14 residues. CDR1 and CDR2 from the germline V gene are MGHRA and YSYEKL. Deletions cut 8 bases from V and 2 bases from J, with 13 bases between. Deep was the level at which the assay was run. Some clones are missing from TCRdb's copy, which holds only in-frame ones; the method was immunoSEQ multiplex PCR. The sample holds more than 2 million clones, 85% to 95% seen once. The record originates from a study of shared clonotypes between healthy human individuals. General study results and limits: Researchers sampled only blood; tissue repertoires likely differ.

Positive CCR7 selection of CD45RO-negative cells yielded the naive CD8 cells, and terminally differentiated effector memory CD45RA+ cells were excluded. Donors comprised only Caucasian adults living in Nashville, Tennessee. The sequence was obtained from a man younger than 30 in good health. The V and J genes are TRBV4-1 and TRBJ2-1, with D perhaps matching TRBD2 (5 bases). Sequencing was performed on naive CD8+ T cells sorted from blood. The CDR3 coding sequence is TGCGCCAGCGGCGGGCTCGGAGCCTACAATGAGCAGTTCTTC. Amino acids: CASGGLGAYNEQFF.